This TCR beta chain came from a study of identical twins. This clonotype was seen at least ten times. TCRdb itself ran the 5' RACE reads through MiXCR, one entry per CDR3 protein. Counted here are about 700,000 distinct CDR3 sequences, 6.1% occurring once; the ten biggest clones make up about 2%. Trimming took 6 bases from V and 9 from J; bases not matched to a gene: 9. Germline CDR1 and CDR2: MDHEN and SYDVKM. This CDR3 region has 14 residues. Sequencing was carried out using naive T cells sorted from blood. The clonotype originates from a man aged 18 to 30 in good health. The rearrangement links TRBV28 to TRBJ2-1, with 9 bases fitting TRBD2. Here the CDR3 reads CASSLSAGGSEQFF. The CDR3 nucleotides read TGTGCCAGCAGCTTAAGTGCGGGAGGGTCTGAGCAGTTCTTC.